This T cell receptor beta chain was identified during a study of CD8+CD57+ T cells in acquired aplastic anemia. For the study at large: Across the sorted CD4+ and CD8+ cells, DNA amounts averaged approximately 3.1 ug. General study points: Patients versus controls showed no significant CD8+ Simpson's diversity difference.

The template used for profiling TCR beta VDJ and CDR3 was genomic DNA. TCRdb re-derived calls from the reads in MiXCR, one entry per CDR3 protein. The sample lists hundreds of thousands of distinct CDR3 sequences, about half occurring once. Patients who underwent sequencing had shown CD8+CD57+ cell expansion by flow cytometry. As regards this clonotype: Its specificity is not known. This may be a read error, as it is one base from a much larger clone.

Sequencing was done on a sample of sorted CD4+, CD8+, or CD8+CD57+ T cells (not recorded which) from PBMCs. The TCR originated in a human donor with aplastic anemia.

The CDR3: CASSHRQATGELFF. The CDR3 DNA reads as TGTGCCAGCAGCCATCGACAGGCCACCGGGGAGCTGTTTTTT. This rearrangement joins TRBV5-1 to TRBJ2-2; weak D call: TRBD1 (6 bases). Germline V gene data show CDR1 as SGHRS and CDR2 as YFSETQ. The CDR3 contains 14 residues.